The 31 T cell receptor beta chains in this list originate from one sample, sequenced in a study of molecular identifiers for immune sequencing clone quantification. TCRdb fed the PCR reads into MiXCR, producing one record per CDR3 protein. In the table there are more than 85,000 distinct CDR3 sequences, under 40% of which are singletons. Sequenced sample: naive CD8+ T cells from blood, with Jurkat cell RNA spiked in. Noted subset: FACS-sorted CD8+CD4-CCR7+CD45RA+ naive T cells. The receptors originated from a human donor in good health. Some libraries in this study had Jurkat cell RNA spiked in.

This clonotype appeared a few times. The chain recombines TRBV5-1 with TRBJ2-7; TRBD1 or TRBD2 may be the D gene (5 bases each). Trimming removed 2 bases from V and 3 bases from J, with 9 bases in between. CDR3 length equals 13 residues. CDR1 is SGHRS, CDR2 YFSETQ, per germline. CDR3 sequence: CASSFQGDYEQYF. For the CDR3, the DNA is TGCGCCAGCAGCTTCCAGGGAGACTACGAGCAGTACTTC.

Concerning this clonotype: Compared with germline, one end of the junction differs, possibly owing to a read error. The chain recombines TRBV7-9 with TRBJ2-3; 9 bases align to TRBD1. This CDR3 is 14 amino acids long. Germline assignment: CDR1 SEHNR and CDR2 FQNEAQ (reference sequence). This chain's CDR3 is CASSQGQGTDTRYF. CDR3 DNA: TGTGCCAGCAGCCAGGGACAGGGCACAGATACGCGGTATTTT.

Turning to this clonotype: A much larger clone lies one base from this, so it may be a read error. The CDR3 DNA reads as TGTGCCAGCAGCTTAAGCGGACAGTCCTACAAGCAGTACTTC. Translating it yields CASSLSGQSYKQYF. This chain uses TRBV7-9 with TRBJ2-7, with D possibly matching TRBD1 (6 bases). The CDR3 loop spans 14 amino acids. Germline V gene sequence: CDR1 SEHNR, CDR2 FQNEAQ (reference sequence).

This chain uses TRBV5-3 with TRBJ2-1; the match to TRBD2 covers 7 bases. TRBV5-3 is given ORF status, its function remaining uncertain. The CDR3 totals 14 residues. Trimming at V came to 8 bases and at J to 6 bases, leaving 11 bases not matched to a gene. The CDR3 nucleotides are TGTGCCAGCACACCAGCGGGAAGAGCCAATGAGCAGTTCTTC. It codes for CASTPAGRANEQFF.

CDR3 nucleotides: TGTGCCAGCAGTTTAATGGCCCGACAAAACATTCAGTACTTC. Translating it yields CASSLMARQNIQYF. V is TRBV12-3 or TRBV12-4 and J is TRBJ2-4; no definite D call. With 2 bases removed from V and 5 bases from J, the gap between germline ends came to 10 bases. The CDR3 has 14 residues.

As for this clonotype: This CDR3 fails to terminate in the conserved phenylalanine or tryptophan, so it likely reflects a read error. This sequence joins TRBV3-1 and TRBJ2-1; D remains ambiguous. V was trimmed by 3 bases and J by 9 bases, leaving 12 bases between them. The CDR3 is 13 residues long. Germline CDR1 is LGHDT and CDR2 is YNNKEL (reference sequence). In DNA, the CDR3 is TGTGCCAGCAGCCAGGTTACATGGAGTGAGCAGTTCCTC. Protein product: CASSQVTWSEQFL.

There are many counts of this clonotype. This chain links TRBV7-8 with TRBJ2-7; 11 bases match TRBD2. CDR1 and CDR2 from the germline V gene are SGHVS and FQNEAQ. CDR3 length: 15 amino acids. Trimming cost V 5 bases and J 2 bases; bases outside gene matches: 5. The CDR3 loop reads CASSQTSGSTYEQYF. As DNA, the CDR3 is TGTGCCAGCAGCCAAACTAGCGGGAGTACCTACGAGCAGTACTTC.

This clonotype was observed at least ten times. The gene calls are TRBV9 and TRBJ2-6; D is ambiguous. Germline V gene sequence: CDR1 SGDLS, CDR2 YYNGEE. The CDR3 is made up of 12 amino acids. V was trimmed by 7 bases and J by 0 bases, leaving 2 bases between them. CDR3 DNA: TGTGCCAGCGTCTCTGGGGCCAACGTCCTGACTTTC. Its translation is CASVSGANVLTF.

V and J are TRBV15 and TRBJ2-3; tentatively, D is TRBD2 (5 bases). Germline values: CDR1 LNHNV, CDR2 YYDKDF (reference sequence). Trimming cost V 0 bases and J 2 bases, with 18 bases left between them. This CDR3 is 18 amino acids long. The CDR3 is CATSREVGPAGYTDTQYF. In DNA, the CDR3 is TGTGCCACCAGCAGAGAGGTCGGCCCCGCGGGTTACACAGATACGCAGTATTTT.

This clonotype came up many times. The chain carries TRBV7-8 and TRBJ2-7, with 9 bases that match TRBD2. The CDR3 length is 17 residues. CDR1 is SGHVS, CDR2 FQNEAQ, per germline. Trimming cost V 0 bases and J 4 bases; bases outside gene matches: 10. CDR3 protein: CASSLALQREDLYEQYF. CDR3 in DNA: TGTGCCAGCAGCTTAGCCCTACAGCGGGAGGACTTATACGAGCAGTACTTC.

The sample holds a few counts of this clonotype. The CDR3: CSVFYVRDGISVTDTQYF. The CDR3 DNA reads TGCAGCGTTTTTTACGTCCGGGACGGAATTTCGGTTACAGATACGCAGTATTTT. This chain joins TRBV29-1 and TRBJ2-3; D may match TRBD1 or TRBD2 (5 bases each). CDR3 size: 18 residues. Germline V lookup: CDR1 SQVTM, CDR2 ANQGSEA. V was cut by 5 bases and J by 3 bases, with 27 bases left in between.

To note about this clonotype: With a much larger clone just one base away, this may be a read error. V is TRBV12-3 or TRBV12-4 and J is TRBJ2-3; no clear D gene. V gave up 3 bases and J gave up 3 bases, with 7 bases separating them. The CDR3 is 13 residues long. The CDR3 DNA reads as TGTGCCAGCAGTTTTGAGGTAACAGATACGCAGTATTTT. It encodes CASSFEVTDTQYF.

In regard to this clonotype: The CDR3 ends on some other residue instead of the conserved phenylalanine or tryptophan, so this is likely a read error. The chain recombines TRBV6-5 with TRBJ2-7, with D maybe TRBD1 (6 bases). The CDR3 covers 14 residues. The V gene lost 6 bases and the J gene lost 2 bases, with 14 bases spanning the gap. Germline V gives CDR1 MNHEY, CDR2 SVGAGI. CDR3 residues: CASSPGQTTYEQYY. For the CDR3, the DNA is TGTGCCAGCAGCCCTGGACAGACAACCTACGAGCAGTACTAC.

This clonotype occurred a few times. The V call is TRBV12-3 or TRBV12-4, the J call TRBJ2-3; no clear D gene. The CDR3 contains 14 residues. V lost 2 bases, J lost 6 bases, and 12 bases lay in between. The CDR3 sequence: CASSLRRPGDTQYF. The CDR3 DNA follows: TGTGCCAGCAGTTTACGTCGGCCAGGTGATACGCAGTATTTT.

This clonotype was recorded many times. The chain employs TRBV7-9 and TRBJ2-3, with 11 bases fitting TRBD2. The CDR3 length is 15 residues. V gave up 6 bases and J gave up 1 base; unmatched junction bases: 3. The germline CDR1 and CDR2 sequences are SEHNR and FQNEAQ (reference sequence). CDR3 in amino acids: CASRPGLAGTDTQYF. CDR3 bases: TGTGCCAGCAGACCGGGACTAGCGGGCACAGATACGCAGTATTTT.

V and J are TRBV28 and TRBJ1-2; D perhaps matches TRBD1 (5 bases). Germline V gene data show CDR1 as MDHEN and CDR2 as SYDVKM. CDR3 length: 12 amino acids. Trimming pared 7 bases from V and 8 bases from J, leaving 14 bases between. The CDR3 coding sequence is TGTGCCAGCAACTGGGGAGGGGCGGGCTACACCTTC. Encoded protein: CASNWGGAGYTF.

This clonotype was recorded a few times. The rearrangement uses TRBV11-2 and TRBJ2-5, with D tentatively TRBD2 (5 bases). Looked up from germline, CDR1 is SGHAT and CDR2 is FQNNGV. V was trimmed by 1 base and J by 5 bases, leaving 20 bases between them. The CDR3 is made up of 17 amino acids. Written as DNA, the CDR3 is TGTGCCAGCAGCTTAGGAGTAGAGGGTAGCGCATGGGAGACCCAGTACTTC. It translates to CASSLGVEGSAWETQYF. The whole variable domain, remainder taken from reference TRBV11-2 and TRBJ2-5, is EAGVAQSPRYKIIEKRQSVAFWCNPISGHATLYWYQQILGQGPKLLIQFQNNGVVDDSQLPKDRFSAERLKGVDSTLKIQPAKLEDSAVYLCASSLGVEGSAWETQYFGPGTRLLVL.

This clonotype was recorded at least ten times. V and J are TRBV5-1 and TRBJ2-7; TRBD1 might be the D (6 bases). The CDR3 sequence is 12 residues long. From germline, CDR1 is SGHRS and CDR2 YFSETQ. V shed 4 bases and J shed 6 bases, with 11 bases lying between them. The CDR3 is CASSPQGSEQYF. CDR3 bases: TGCGCCAGCAGCCCGCAGGGGTCCGAGCAGTACTTC. Using reference TRBV5-1 and TRBJ2-7 for the parts outside the CDR3, the full variable domain is KAGVTQTPRYLIKTRGQQVTLSCSPISGHRSVSWYQQTPGQGLQFLFEYFSETQRNKGNFPGRFSGRQFSNSRSEMNVSTLELGDSALYLCASSPQGSEQYFGPGTRLTVT.

The rearrangement uses TRBV19 and TRBJ1-2; no definite D call. CDR3 length equals 13 residues. Per the germline V gene, CDR1 is LNHDA and CDR2 is SQIVND (reference sequence). V dropped 3 bases and J dropped 6 bases, with 11 bases sitting between them. This CDR3 is CASSIGELDGYTF. The CDR3 DNA follows: TGTGCCAGTAGTATCGGGGAACTGGATGGCTACACCTTC.

The J gene is TRBJ1-1, the V gene TRBV28; D gene ambiguous. From germline, CDR1 is MDHEN and CDR2 SYDVKM. V shed 4 bases and J shed 4 bases, with 10 bases lying between them. This CDR3 spans 13 amino acids. This chain's CDR3 is CASSYQLTTEAFF. CDR3 sequence (DNA): TGTGCCAGCAGTTATCAGCTGACCACTGAAGCTTTCTTT.

This clonotype has just a few counts. Compared with germline, one end of the junction differs, possibly owing to a read error. The chain has TRBV9 and TRBJ2-6; the D is unclear. The germline gives CDR1 SGDLS, CDR2 YYNGEE. The CDR3 is 16 amino acids. The CDR3 nucleotides are TGTGCCAACAGCGTATCAGTCCTCTCTGGGGCCAACGTCCTGACTTTC. Translating gives CANSVSVLSGANVLTF.

To note about this clonotype: A much larger clone sits a single nucleotide away, making a read error possible. J is TRBJ2-2 and V is TRBV9; D is unclear. CDR3 length equals 15 residues. Per the germline V gene, CDR1 is SGDLS and CDR2 is YYNGEE. V was shortened by 3 bases and J by 6 bases, with 15 bases between the two germline ends. The CDR3 region is CASSGTKSKPGELFF. In DNA, the CDR3 is TGTGCCAGCAGCGGGACCAAGAGCAAGCCCGGGGAGCTGTTTTTT.

About this clonotype: A read error is possible here, since a much larger clone lies one base away. V usage is TRBV4-2 and J usage is TRBJ1-5; D gene uncertain. CDR1 is LGHNA and CDR2 is YNFKEQ in the germline V gene. CDR3 length: 15 residues. V was clipped by 3 bases and J by 3 bases, with 12 bases between them. This CDR3 reads CASSHSGAVNQPQHF. DNA for the CDR3: TGTGCCAGCAGCCACTCAGGTGCAGTCAATCAGCCCCAGCATTTT.

This clonotype was detected many times. This chain joins TRBV28 and TRBJ2-4; perhaps TRBD1 as D (5 bases). CDR1 MDHEN and CDR2 SYDVKM come from the germline V gene. The CDR3 loop spans 12 amino acids. The germline V and J ends were trimmed by 5 bases and 5 bases, with 7 bases remaining between them. CDR3 sequence (DNA): TGTGCCAGCAGTCCCAGGGAAAACATTCAGTACTTC. This sequence encodes CASSPRENIQYF.

The V gene is TRBV20-1, the J gene TRBJ2-7; no definite D call. Germline loops: CDR1 DFQATT, CDR2 SNEGSKA (reference sequence). The CDR3 has 12 amino acids. Trimming stripped 6 bases from V and 3 bases from J, with 12 bases between. DNA of the CDR3: TGCAGTGCCTACTATGGGGACTACGAGCAGTACTTC. Protein: CSAYYGDYEQYF.

With regard to this clonotype: At one boundary the junction diverges from the germline segment, which might be a read error. The V and J genes are TRBV2 and TRBJ2-5; D might be TRBD2 (6 bases). The CDR3 is 15 residues long. Germline values: CDR1 SNHLY, CDR2 FYNNEI. For the CDR3, the DNA is TGTGCCGGCAGTGGATGGGACTCAACGAAAGAGACCCAGTACTTC. It yields the protein CAGSGWDSTKETQYF.

This chain connects TRBV2 to TRBJ1-5; D possibly corresponds to TRBD1 (5 bases). Germline CDR1 reads SNHLY; CDR2 reads FYNNEI. Trimming took off 7 bases at V and 0 bases at J, with 16 bases between the two ends. The CDR3 runs 16 residues. CDR3 sequence: CASTGPPDVSNQPQHF. CDR3 DNA: TGTGCCAGCACAGGGCCCCCGGACGTTAGCAATCAGCCCCAGCATTTT.

This clonotype was seen only a few times. The V gene is TRBV7-9, the J gene TRBJ2-1; no clear D gene. The germline V and J ends were trimmed by 1 base and 6 bases, with 7 bases remaining between them. The V gene's germline CDR1 is SEHNR and CDR2 FQNEAQ (reference sequence). This CDR3 comprises 13 residues. For the CDR3, the DNA is TGTGCCAGCAGCTTAGTTAGCAGCAATGAGCAGTTCTTC. Translated: CASSLVSSNEQFF.

For this clonotype: Given a much more abundant clone one base away, this may be a read error. The chain links TRBV7-9 to TRBJ1-5; 8 nucleotides agree with TRBD1. Trimming at V came to 4 bases and at J to 0 bases, leaving 8 bases not matched to a gene. Looked up from germline, CDR1 is SEHNR and CDR2 is FQNEAQ (reference sequence). This CDR3 has 17 amino acids. CDR3 bases: TGTGCCAGCAGCTCCCCAACGGACAGGGATAGCAATCAGCCCCAGCATTTT. Its translation: CASSSPTDRDSNQPQHF.

V gene TRBV28 combines with J gene TRBJ2-7, with D tentatively TRBD2 (5 bases). V was cut by 3 bases and J by 0 bases, with 9 bases left in between. This CDR3 contains 14 residues. Germline V CDR1 and CDR2: MDHEN, SYDVKM. CDR3 residues: CASSLEEASYEQYF. The CDR3 nucleotides read TGTGCCAGCAGTTTGGAGGAGGCCTCCTACGAGCAGTACTTC.

This clonotype showed up just a few times. The rearrangement uses TRBV9 and TRBJ1-1, with D perhaps TRBD1 (5 bases). Trimming cost V 0 bases and J 6 bases, with 15 bases left between them. The CDR3 runs to 15 residues. Germline lookup yields CDR1 SGDLS and CDR2 YYNGEE. The CDR3, as DNA: TGTGCCAGCAGCGTAGAGACAGTTCCGATCCCTGAAGCTTTCTTT. It yields the protein CASSVETVPIPEAFF. Based on the CDR3 plus reference TRBV9 and TRBJ1-1, the full variable domain is DSGVTQTPKHLITATGQRVTLRCSPRSGDLSVYWYQQSLDQGLQFLIQYYNGEERAKGNILERFSAQQFPDLHSELNLSSLELGDSALYFCASSVETVPIPEAFFGQGTRLTVV.